The 13 T cell receptor beta chains given below trace back to one sample, sequenced in a study of T cells in Graves' hyperthyroidism and ophthalmopathy. Researchers amplified the TCR beta CDR3 regions from RNA transcripts. A first-round RT-PCR of the TCR CDR3 used the HTBI primer set. Each CDR3 protein is one row after TCRdb ran MiXCR on the multiplex PCR reads. The table includes approximately 520,000 distinct CDR3 sequences, around 20% detected once. The sequenced material came from blood. All receptors come from a man aged 18 to 30 with Graves' hyperthyroidism.

This clonotype was observed a handful of times. The chain couples TRBV12-3 or TRBV12-4 to TRBJ1-3; D gene unclear. The length of the CDR3 is 15 residues. V lost 3 bases and J 0 bases, leaving 9 bases between the germline ends. CDR3 DNA sequence: TGTGCCAGCAGTTTTATGGGGAACTCTGGAAACACCATATATTTT. This translates into CASSFMGNSGNTIYF.

This chain uses TRBV4-1 with TRBJ1-1, with 8 nucleotides matching TRBD1. This CDR3 comprises 13 residues. V lost 0 bases and J lost 8; bases outside the gene matches: 2. Germline CDR1 MGHRA, CDR2 YSYEKL. DNA of the CDR3: TGCGCCAGCAGCCAAGACAGGGGGCTCGAAGCTTTCTTT. It encodes CASSQDRGLEAFF.

Comments on this clonotype: A much larger clone differs from this one at a single base, so this may be a read error. A read error is likely, as this CDR3 ends without the conserved phenylalanine or tryptophan. This chain uses TRBV28 with TRBJ1-2; TRBD1 matches at 8 bases. The CDR3 runs to 15 residues. Germline V gene data show CDR1 as MDHEN and CDR2 as SYDVKM. J was trimmed by 7 bases and V by 3 bases; bases with no gene match: 10. In DNA, the CDR3 is TGTGCCAGCAGTTTCAGCAGGGGGCGTTTAGGTGGCTACACCGTC. This sequence encodes CASSFSRGRLGGYTV.

Ten or more counts support this clonotype. The V call is TRBV27, the J call TRBJ1-5; no reliable D call. CDR1 and CDR2 (germline): MNHEY, SMNVEV (reference sequence). The CDR3 is 14 amino acids. V was shortened by 4 bases and J by 4 bases, with 11 bases between the two germline ends. CDR3 protein: CASSYDGGNQPQHF. CDR3 sequence (DNA): TGTGCCAGCAGTTACGACGGAGGAAATCAGCCCCAGCATTTT.

As to this clonotype: A single base separates this from a much larger clone, so it may be a read error. For the CDR3, the DNA is TGTGCCAGCAGTGCGTGGTGGGGGGGATACGAGCAGTACTTC. It translates to CASSAWWGGYEQYF. J is TRBJ2-7 and V is TRBV2; 7 bases are shared with TRBD2. The ends lost 4 bases at V and 4 bases at J; junction bases unmatched: 7. CDR3 length equals 14 residues. Per germline, CDR1 SNHLY and CDR2 FYNNEI.

This clonotype was counted only a few times. J is TRBJ2-7 and V is TRBV6-1, with 12 bases identical to TRBD2. Germline V gene data show CDR1 as MNHNS and CDR2 as SASEGT. With 6 bases clipped from V and 2 bases from J, the junction kept 5 bases outside the gene matches. CDR3 length: 15 amino acids. Written as DNA, the CDR3 is TGTGCCAGCAGGGGACTAGCGGGCGATACCTACGAGCAGTACTTC. Residues: CASRGLAGDTYEQYF.

This chain joins TRBV20-1 and TRBJ2-6; 10 positions agree with TRBD1. Germline V gene lookup returns CDR1 DFQATT and CDR2 SNEGSKA (reference sequence). CDR3 length: 18 amino acids. The ends lost 5 bases at V and 0 bases at J; junction bases unmatched: 10. The DNA for the CDR3 is TGCAGTGCTCCAACGACAGGGGGCTCCTACTCTGGGGCCAACGTCCTGACTTTC. It translates to CSAPTTGGSYSGANVLTF.

At least ten counts were recorded for this clonotype. Just one base apart from a much larger clone, this may be a read error. The chain uses TRBV12-3 or TRBV12-4 and TRBJ1-2; TRBD1 agrees at 8 bases. V shed 6 bases and J 3 bases; nucleotides not matched to a gene: 3. The CDR3 extends over 13 amino acids. CDR3 in DNA: TGTGCCAGCAGCCAGACAGGGGACTATGGCTACACCTTC. This sequence encodes CASSQTGDYGYTF.

This clonotype has a count of ten or more. The J gene is TRBJ1-1, the V gene TRBV3-1; D is undetermined. V lost 0 bases and J 4 bases, leaving 3 bases between the germline ends. CDR3 length: 12 residues. Germline CDR1 LGHDT, CDR2 YNNKEL (reference sequence). For the CDR3, the DNA is TGTGCCAGCAGCCAAGATCTCACTGAAGCTTTCTTT. The encoded protein is CASSQDLTEAFF.

This clonotype was counted at least ten times. The rearrangement joins TRBV6-1 to TRBJ2-5; 10 bases fit TRBD1. Germline V gene data show CDR1 as MNHNS and CDR2 as SASEGT. This CDR3 spans 15 amino acids. Trimming at V came to 6 bases and at J to 4 bases, leaving 8 bases not matched to a gene. The CDR3 sequence is CASRGTGEFRETQYF. For the CDR3, the DNA is TGTGCCAGCAGGGGGACAGGGGAGTTTCGAGAGACCCAGTACTTC.

The chain has TRBV4-1 and TRBJ2-5; no firm D call. The CDR3 is 13 residues long. V was pared by 1 base and J by 4 bases, with 7 bases between. CDR1 and CDR2 from the germline V gene are MGHRA and YSYEKL. The CDR3 coding sequence is TGCGCCAGCAGCCAAGCGGTGGGAGAGACCCAGTACTTC. It codes for CASSQAVGETQYF.

This clonotype was counted many times. The gene calls are TRBV7-8 and TRBJ1-2; no clear D. The CDR3 runs 14 residues. V was shortened by 3 bases and J by 0 bases, with 8 bases between the two germline ends. CDR1 and CDR2 (germline): SGHVS, FQNEAQ. The DNA for the CDR3 is TGTGCCAGCAGCTTGCCCGGCCCTAACTATGGCTACACCTTC. As protein: CASSLPGPNYGYTF. The full variable domain, rest sourced from reference TRBV7-8 and TRBJ1-2, is GAGVSQSPRYKVAKRGQDVALRCDPISGHVSLFWYQQALGQGPEFLTYFQNEAQLDKSGLPSDRFFAERPEGSVSTLKIQRTQQEDSAVYLCASSLPGPNYGYTFGSGTRLTVV.

The sample holds many counts of this clonotype. The chain recombines TRBV29-1 with TRBJ1-1, with D perhaps TRBD1 (6 bases). CDR1 is SQVTM and CDR2 is ANQGSEA in the germline V gene. The CDR3 contains 13 residues. The V gene lost 3 bases and the J gene lost 2 bases, with 10 bases spanning the gap. DNA of the CDR3: TGCAGCGTTGAGCGGACAGTAAACACTGAAGCTTTCTTT. It yields the protein CSVERTVNTEAFF.